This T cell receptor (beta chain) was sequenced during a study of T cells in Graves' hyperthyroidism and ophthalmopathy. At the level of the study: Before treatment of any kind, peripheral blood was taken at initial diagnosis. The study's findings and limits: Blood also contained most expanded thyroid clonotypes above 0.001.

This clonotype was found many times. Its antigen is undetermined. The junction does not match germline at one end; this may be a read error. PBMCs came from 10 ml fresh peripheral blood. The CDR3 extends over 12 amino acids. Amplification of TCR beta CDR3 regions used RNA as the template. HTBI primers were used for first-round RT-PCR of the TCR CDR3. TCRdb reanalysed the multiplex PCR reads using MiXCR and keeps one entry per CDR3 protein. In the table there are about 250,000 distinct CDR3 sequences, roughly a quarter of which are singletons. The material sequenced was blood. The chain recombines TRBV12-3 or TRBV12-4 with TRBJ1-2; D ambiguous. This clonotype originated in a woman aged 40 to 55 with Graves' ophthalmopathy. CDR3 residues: CASSLEQILLAF. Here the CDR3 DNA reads TGTGCCAGCAGTTTAGAGCAGATCCTCTTAGCCTTC.